This T cell receptor beta chain was sequenced for a study of OX40 agonist ivuxolimab in advanced cancers. The wider study: Three patients got partial responses; one had hepatocellular carcinoma and two had cutaneous melanoma.

Profiled with immunoSEQ multiplex PCR; TCRdb holds only in-frame clones, not every one. This sample yields approximately 66,000 clones, of which around 85% are seen a single time; about 0.83% belongs to the top ten. CDR1 and CDR2 (germline): SGHDN, FVKESK. CDR3 size: 12 residues. V shed 3 bases and J shed 13 bases, with 15 bases lying between them. The receptor's source is an adult with an advanced solid tumor such as melanoma, head and neck, liver or kidney cancer. Here the sequenced sample was CD4+ or CD8+ T cells sorted from blood, taken in a trial of the OX40 agonist ivuxolimab. The chain is built from TRBV14 and TRBJ2-5; possibly TRBD1 or TRBD2 for D (5 bases each). The CDR3 here is CASSQTNTGRYF. The CDR3 DNA is TGTGCCAGCAGCCAGACGAACACGGGGCGGTACTTC.